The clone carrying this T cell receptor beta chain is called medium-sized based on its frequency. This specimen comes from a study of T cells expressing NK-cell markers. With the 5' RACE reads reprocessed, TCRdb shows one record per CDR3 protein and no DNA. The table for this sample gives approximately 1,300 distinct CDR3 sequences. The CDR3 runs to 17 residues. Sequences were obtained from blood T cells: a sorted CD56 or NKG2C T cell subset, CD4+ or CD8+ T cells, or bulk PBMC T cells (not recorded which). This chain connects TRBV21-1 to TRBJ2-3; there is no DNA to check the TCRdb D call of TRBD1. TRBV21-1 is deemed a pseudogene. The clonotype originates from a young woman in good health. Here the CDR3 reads CASSKSPGTGDSDTQYF.